The 28 T cell receptor beta chains listed next were all sequenced from one sample in a study of lymphopenia after photon versus proton radiotherapy. The method was immunoSEQ multiplex PCR; TCRdb's version includes in-frame clones alone and lacks a portion of them. The table has roughly 29,000 clones, approximately 90% seen once. Material: peripheral blood, obtained from a patient treated with proton-based radiotherapy. These receptors all come from a woman aged 55-69 years with cholangiocarcinoma. Some clones in this sample may be carry-over from other donors' samples.

This clone was found a few times. The junction and the germline gene differ at one end; a read error may be behind it. The rearrangement joins TRBV5-1 to TRBJ2-2, with D perhaps matching TRBD2 (5 bases). From germline, CDR1 is SGHRS and CDR2 YFSETQ. The CDR3 runs to 15 residues. The chain's CDR3 is CASSRGTKNTGERFF. The CDR3 DNA sequence: TGCGCCAGCAGCCGGGGAACAAAAAACACCGGGGAGCGGTTTTTT.

The rearrangement joins TRBV5-1 to TRBJ2-3; TRBD2 aligns across 12 bases. V shed 0 bases, J shed 2 bases, and the junction held 7 bases outside the gene matches. Germline CDR1 and CDR2: SGHRS and YFSETQ. The CDR3 is 18 amino acids. CDR3 DNA sequence: TGCGCCAGCAGCTTGGGGCTAGCGGGAGGGATCTTCACAGATACGCAGTATTTT. Its translation is CASSLGLAGGIFTDTQYF.

This chain connects TRBV15 to TRBJ1-4, with TRBD1 matching 9 bases. Germline trimming cut 4 bases from V and 5 bases from J; bases unmatched to any gene: 2. Looked up from germline, CDR1 is LNHNV and CDR2 is YYDKDF (reference sequence). The CDR3 has 14 amino acids. CDR3 in amino acids: CATSKGQGNEKLFF. As DNA, the CDR3 is TGTGCCACCAGCAAAGGACAGGGGAATGAAAAACTGTTTTTT. Together with reference TRBV15 and TRBJ1-4, the CDR3 gives the full variable domain: DAMVIQNPRYQVTQFGKPVTLSCSQTLNHNVMYWYQQKSSQAPKLLFHYYDKDFNNEADTPDNFQSRRPNTSFCFLDIRSPGLGDTAMYLCATSKGQGNEKLFFGSGTQLSVL.

The rearrangement joins TRBV2 to TRBJ1-4, with no clear D. This CDR3 is 14 amino acids long. Trimming cost V 5 bases and J 0 bases, with 7 bases left between them. Germline CDR1 is SNHLY and CDR2 is FYNNEI. CDR3 nucleotides: TGTGCCAGCAGTCACCTAGCAACTAATGAAAAACTGTTTTTT. Translated: CASSHLATNEKLFF.

The DNA of the CDR3 is TGTGCCAGCAGCTTGACGAAGGATGAGCAGTTCTTC. Translation: CASSLTKDEQFF. The chain combines TRBV5-4 with TRBJ2-1, with unresolved D. The CDR3 runs to 12 residues. Looked up from germline, CDR1 is SGHNT and CDR2 is YYREEE (reference sequence). V lost 1 base to trimming and J lost 8 bases, with 7 bases between them. Combining the CDR3 with reference TRBV5-4 and TRBJ2-1 gives the whole variable domain ETGVTQSPTHLIKTRGQQVTLRCSSQSGHNTVSWYQQALGQGPQFIFQYYREEENGRGNFPPRFSGLQFPNYSSELNVNALELDDSALYLCASSLTKDEQFFGPGTRLTVL.

This chain uses TRBV30 with TRBJ1-3, with a tentative D call TRBD1 (6 bases). The CDR3 contains 13 residues. The germline V gene has CDR1 GTSNPN and CDR2 SVGIG (reference sequence). The V gene lost 3 bases and the J gene lost 4 bases, with 10 bases spanning the gap. The CDR3 here is CAWSKGVGNTIYF. CDR3 DNA sequence: TGTGCCTGGAGCAAGGGGGTCGGAAACACCATATATTTT.

There are a few counts of this clone. The gene calls are TRBV29-1 and TRBJ2-7; D perhaps matches TRBD2 (7 bases). This CDR3 has 13 residues. The germline CDR1 and CDR2 sequences are SQVTM and ANQGSEA. With 1 base removed from V and 4 bases from J, the gap between germline ends came to 11 bases. CDR3 coding DNA: TGCAGCGTTGAAGTGGGAGGGGGTTACGAGCAGTACTTC. This sequence encodes CSVEVGGGYEQYF.

The V gene is TRBV5-1, the J gene TRBJ1-3; D possibly corresponds to TRBD1 (5 bases). This CDR3 is 17 amino acids long. Trimming stripped 0 bases from V and 0 bases from J, with 13 bases between. The germline CDR1 and CDR2 sequences are SGHRS and YFSETQ. The CDR3 sequence is CASSLEGRTSSGNTIYF. CDR3 nucleotide sequence: TGCGCCAGCAGCTTGGAGGGGCGCACTAGCTCTGGAAACACCATATATTTT.

The V call is TRBV5-1, the J call TRBJ2-5, with D perhaps TRBD1 (6 bases). Germline V gene lookup returns CDR1 SGHRS and CDR2 YFSETQ. V was clipped by 4 bases and J by 3 bases, with 13 bases between them. The CDR3 is 14 residues long. The CDR3 nucleotides are TGCGCCAGCAGCCCCCGAGGACAGAAAGAGACCCAGTACTTC. This gives the protein CASSPRGQKETQYF.

This rearrangement joins TRBV10-1 to TRBJ2-7; TRBD2 aligns across 9 bases. Germline lookup yields CDR1 WNHNN and CDR2 SYGVQD (reference sequence). The V and J ends lost 0 bases and 3 bases, in that order; junction bases with no gene match: 6. CDR3 length: 16 amino acids. The CDR3 DNA follows: TGCGCCAGCAGTGAGTCTAGCGGGGGCGCAGACTACGAGCAGTACTTC. Its translation is CASSESSGGADYEQYF.

The chain couples TRBV7-9 to TRBJ1-5, with D possibly being TRBD1 (5 bases). This CDR3 contains 13 residues. The germline CDR1 and CDR2 sequences are SEHNR and FQNEAQ (reference sequence). Trimming stripped 1 base from V and 11 bases from J, with 12 bases between. The CDR3 sequence: CASSLDGETAQHF. The CDR3 DNA reads TGTGCCAGCAGCTTAGATGGGGAGACAGCCCAGCATTTT.

This clone was observed a few times. The J gene is TRBJ1-2, the V gene TRBV27; no clear D gene. Germline-derived CDR1 and CDR2 are MNHEY and SMNVEV (reference sequence). This CDR3 has 13 amino acids. Trimming took 5 bases from V and 8 from J, leaving 15 bases between them. In DNA form, the CDR3 reads TGTGCCAGCAGTCCTACCACGGGCGGCGGCTACACCTTC. Its protein product is CASSPTTGGGYTF.

The V call is TRBV7-2, the J call TRBJ1-4; D possibly corresponds to TRBD1 (5 bases). The CDR3 is 17 residues long. With 2 bases removed from V and 5 bases from J, the gap between germline ends came to 18 bases. CDR1 is SGHTA, CDR2 FQGNSA, per germline. CDR3 amino acids: CASSLRRLAGMNEKLFF. The DNA of the CDR3 is TGTGCCAGCAGCTTAAGAAGGTTAGCAGGGATGAATGAAAAACTGTTTTTT.

The V and J genes are TRBV4-3 and TRBJ2-5; 9 bases map to TRBD2. CDR3 length: 17 amino acids. The germline gives CDR1 LGHNA, CDR2 YSLEER. Trimming cost V 0 bases and J 1 base; bases outside gene matches: 6. This CDR3 reads CASSQDRAGGPQETQYF. As DNA, the CDR3 is TGCGCCAGCAGCCAAGATAGGGCGGGAGGGCCCCAAGAGACCCAGTACTTC.

The chain couples TRBV6-1 to TRBJ2-7, with a possible D match to TRBD2 (5 bases). Trimming stripped 6 bases from V and 0 bases from J, with 6 bases between. The CDR3 is 12 residues long. Germline-derived CDR1 and CDR2 are MNHNS and SASEGT. Written as DNA, the CDR3 is TGTGCCAGCAGGGGGAGCTCCTACGAGCAGTACTTC. Residues: CASRGSSYEQYF.

This rearrangement joins TRBV5-1 to TRBJ2-2, with D tentatively TRBD1 or TRBD2 (5 bases each). Germline V gene sequence: CDR1 SGHRS, CDR2 YFSETQ. The CDR3 extends over 15 amino acids. V was cut by 0 bases and J by 0 bases, with 6 bases left in between. The CDR3 DNA is TGCGCCAGCAGCTTGGGGGACCCGAACACCGGGGAGCTGTTTTTT. Its translation is CASSLGDPNTGELFF.

This clone was seen more than once but under ten times. The CDR3 DNA reads TGTGCCAGCAGCTCCCCGGAGGGTTGGTTTGGTGAGCAGTTCTTC. Translating it yields CASSSPEGWFGEQFF. The chain is built from TRBV9 and TRBJ2-1; perhaps TRBD2 as D (6 bases). This CDR3 contains 15 residues. Trimming took 4 bases from V and 9 from J, leaving 20 bases between them. Per germline, CDR1 SGDLS and CDR2 YYNGEE.

This chain joins TRBV7-7 and TRBJ2-3, with D possibly matching TRBD2 (5 bases). CDR3 size: 14 residues. Germline-derived CDR1 and CDR2 are SSHAT and FNYEAQ (reference sequence). Trimming pared 0 bases from V and 4 bases from J, leaving 8 bases between. The CDR3 loop reads CASSLATGSDTQYF. The CDR3, as DNA: TGTGCCAGCAGCTTAGCGACGGGATCAGATACGCAGTATTTT.

The chain joins TRBV11-2 to TRBJ1-1; TRBD1 matches at 10 bases. There are 13 residues in the CDR3. Germline loops: CDR1 SGHAT, CDR2 FQNNGV. V shed 3 bases and J 5 bases; nucleotides not matched to a gene: 0. In DNA, the CDR3 is TGTGCCAGCAGCTTGGACAGGGGGACTGAAGCTTTCTTT. This encodes CASSLDRGTEAFF.

This rearrangement joins TRBV7-3 to TRBJ1-1, with D possibly being TRBD1 (5 bases). Trimming pared 3 bases from V and 4 bases from J, leaving 12 bases between. The germline CDR1 and CDR2 sequences are SGHTA and FQGTGA. This CDR3 has 14 amino acids. CDR3 loop: CASSFSGGTTEAFF. CDR3 bases: TGTGCCAGCAGCTTCTCGGGGGGGACCACTGAAGCTTTCTTT. The complete variable domain, with remaining parts taken from reference TRBV7-3 and TRBJ1-1, reads GAGVSQTPSNKVTEKGKYVELRCDPISGHTALYWYRQSLGQGPEFLIYFQGTGAADDSGLPNDRFFAVRPEGSVSTLKIQRTERGDSAVYLCASSFSGGTTEAFFGQGTRLTVV.

This chain links TRBV19 with TRBJ1-2; D is unresolved. The CDR3 sequence is 15 residues long. CDR1 is LNHDA and CDR2 is SQIVND in the germline V gene (reference sequence). V gave up 7 bases and J gave up 4 bases, with 19 bases separating them. Here the CDR3 DNA reads TGTGCCAGTAAGAGAGGCGTCGGGAACAGCTATGGCTACACCTTC. Protein: CASKRGVGNSYGYTF.

Concerning this clone itself: Relative to the germline gene, one junction end is altered; a read error may explain this. The chain carries TRBV29-1 and TRBJ1-6, with 7 bases aligning to TRBD1. The CDR3 is made up of 14 amino acids. Germline V CDR1 and CDR2: SQVTM, ANQGSEA. The CDR3 DNA follows: TGCAGCGTTCAAGACGGGACAGCCGATTCACCCCTCCACTTT. This gives the protein CSVQDGTADSPLHF.

This chain uses TRBV4-3 with TRBJ2-1; D not resolved. V lost 3 bases and J lost 9, with 12 bases in between. This CDR3 comprises 13 residues. Germline lookup yields CDR1 LGHNA and CDR2 YSLEER. The DNA for the CDR3 is TGCGCCAGCAGCCAGTCAATAGCAGGTGAGCAGTTCTTC. It specifies CASSQSIAGEQFF.

The chain carries TRBV2 and TRBJ1-4; TRBD1 matches at 7 bases. The CDR3 loop spans 12 amino acids. CDR1 is SNHLY and CDR2 is FYNNEI in the germline V gene. Trimming at V came to 4 bases and at J to 11 bases, leaving 4 bases not matched to a gene. The CDR3 DNA reads as TGTGCCAGCAGTGGACAGGGAAGGAAACTGTTTTTT. Encoded protein: CASSGQGRKLFF.

The rearrangement links TRBV27 to TRBJ1-1, with a weak D call TRBD1 (6 bases). This CDR3 has 14 residues. V was clipped by 5 bases and J by 10 bases, with 20 bases between them. Germline CDR1 reads MNHEY; CDR2 reads SMNVEV (reference sequence). The CDR3 spells CASSDWGGRIGAFF. The DNA for the CDR3 is TGTGCCAGCAGTGACTGGGGGGGCCGGATCGGAGCTTTCTTT.

The V gene is TRBV4-3, the J gene TRBJ2-3, with 7 positions matching TRBD2. Germline V gene data show CDR1 as LGHNA and CDR2 as YSLEER. The V gene end was trimmed by 2 bases and the J gene end by 3 bases; junction bases not matched to a gene: 5. This CDR3 is built from 15 residues. The CDR3 nucleotides read TGCGCCAGCAGCCAACTAGCGGAGATTACAGATACGCAGTATTTT. Its protein is CASSQLAEITDTQYF.

A single count supports this clone. Written as DNA, the CDR3 is TGTGCCAGAAGCAGGGGTTCGACTAGCGGGAGTGCAGGTTTTGGGACCCAGTACTTC. This gives the protein CARSRGSTSGSAGFGTQYF. The chain employs TRBV5-3 and TRBJ2-5; TRBD2 agrees at 12 bases. TRBV5-3 is labeled an ORF, and its function is uncertain. With 4 bases clipped from V and 7 bases from J, the junction kept 20 bases outside the gene matches. The CDR3 is 19 amino acids.

The V and J genes are TRBV11-3 and TRBJ2-2, with 9 bases fitting TRBD1. The CDR3 is 16 amino acids. Germline V gene lookup returns CDR1 SGHNT and CDR2 YENEEA. Unmatched junction bases numbered 9, after V lost 5 bases and J lost 5 bases. CDR3 amino acids: CASSPNRGRGTGELFF. CDR3 coding DNA: TGTGCCAGCAGCCCCAACAGGGGGCGCGGGACCGGGGAGCTGTTTTTT.